A single TCR beta chain is shown here with its context. In its sample, this clone was seen a few times. Its cognate antigen has yet to be identified. No quality values exist for individual bases; no much larger clone is one base distant. This sample stems from a study of tumour-infiltrating T cells in Burkitt lymphoma (dated by TCRdb to 2018 to 2020). For context, the study as a whole: When TCR repertoire data were correlated with clinical outcome, productive clonality turned out to predict both overall and progression-free survival, independent of established prognosticators, age at diagnosis among them.

Including the terminal cysteine and phenylalanine, the CDR3 comprises 13 residues. This entry keeps only the CDR3 DNA: 39 bases, framed from base 1. CDR1 is given as LNHDA and CDR2 as SQIVND, both from the germline V gene (reference sequence). V is reduced by 6 bases and J by 1 base, leaving a spacing of 9 bases between them. The library was prepared using the immunoSEQ multiplex PCR assay. The clones in this table, taken by TCRdb from immuneACCESS, are in-frame only. Not every clone is retained; where verified, under half of the shortfall comes from an unresolved V gene, and the cause of the rest is unknown. A total of 13,000 to 15,000 clones appear in this sample, approximately 29% of them only once. Of the sample, approximately 5.7% falls within the top ten clones.

This clonotype originated in a human donor with diffuse large B-cell lymphoma. The sequence links TRBV19 to TRBJ1-1, with the identity of the D gene unclear. The sequencing input was tumor tissue. DNA sequence: TGTGCCAGTAGGCAAACAGAGAACACTGAAGCTTTCTTT. The resulting protein is CASRQTENTEAFF.